The 8 T cell receptor beta chains below were found in one sample sequenced in a study of beta chain features in type 1 diabetes. Whole-study results and caveats: In every one of the four CD4+ subsets, TCRB CDR3s were moderately but significantly shorter in Type 1 diabetes patients.

Sequencing targeted expressed TCRB transcripts, as all isolated RNA had been reverse transcribed. Sequencing was performed with immunoSEQ multiplex PCR; in TCRdb, only in-frame clones are kept and a portion is missing. The table has about 260,000 clones, 20% seen once. The antigens for these receptors are not known. Sequencing was performed on naive CD4+ T cells from blood. The receptor set was obtained from a woman in her thirties or forties with type 1 diabetes.

This clone appeared a few times. The same CDR3 arises from other DNA sequences in this sample as well. The rearrangement uses TRBV29-1 and TRBJ1-1; D uncertain. Germline CDR1 is SQVTM and CDR2 is ANQGSEA. The CDR3 is 13 amino acids. V was shortened by 1 base and J by 1 base, with 7 bases between the two germline ends. The CDR3 nucleotides are TGCAGCGTTGAAGGGCAGGCGAACACTGAAGCTTTCTTT. Translated: CSVEGQANTEAFF. The whole variable domain, filled in from reference TRBV29-1 and TRBJ1-1, reads SAVISQKPSRDICQRGTSLTIQCQVDSQVTMMFWYRQQPGQSLTLIATANQGSEATYESGFVIDKFPISRPNLTFSTLTVSNMSPEDSSIYLCSVEGQANTEAFFGQGTRLTVV.

This clone was picked up a small number of times. The chain recombines TRBV4-3 with TRBJ1-2; TRBD1 is a possible D gene (6 bases). From germline, CDR1 is LGHNA and CDR2 YSLEER. This CDR3 has 17 amino acids. Trimming took off 1 base at V and 2 bases at J, with 17 bases between the two ends. CDR3 amino acids: CASSQGSHTGTNYGYTF. CDR3 DNA sequence: TGCGCCAGCAGCCAAGGGTCACACACAGGGACCAACTATGGCTACACCTTC.

The chain is built from TRBV7-9 and TRBJ2-1; TRBD2 agrees at 7 bases. Germline trimming cut 5 bases from V and 7 bases from J; bases unmatched to any gene: 8. The germline V gene encodes CDR1 SEHNR and CDR2 FQNEAQ (reference sequence). This CDR3 is 14 amino acids long. The CDR3 protein is CASSNGGGRNEQFF. Here the CDR3 DNA reads TGTGCCAGCAGCAATGGGGGGGGTCGAAATGAGCAGTTCTTC.

This CDR3 reads CSVESSLRGSTDTQYF. DNA of the CDR3: TGCAGCGTTGAATCCTCGCTCCGGGGGAGCACAGATACGCAGTATTTT. The J gene is TRBJ2-3, the V gene TRBV29-1; D is perhaps TRBD2 (6 bases). Trimming cost V 2 bases and J 0 bases, with 15 bases left between them. Looked up from germline, CDR1 is SQVTM and CDR2 is ANQGSEA. The CDR3 covers 16 residues.

The J gene is TRBJ2-2, the V gene TRBV5-5; the D is unclear. Trimming shortened V by 6 bases and J by 6 bases, and 9 bases separated the two germline ends. This CDR3 has 12 amino acids. Per the germline V gene, CDR1 is SGHKS and CDR2 is YYEKEE (reference sequence). The CDR3 is CASILRPGELFF. CDR3 nucleotides: TGTGCCAGCATACTGCGCCCCGGGGAGCTGTTTTTT.

In its sample, this clone was seen a few times. The rearrangement links TRBV19 to TRBJ1-1; possible D gene TRBD1, 5 bases. V lost 6 bases and J 2 bases, leaving 16 bases between the germline ends. The CDR3 extends over 15 amino acids. Per germline, CDR1 LNHDA and CDR2 SQIVND (reference sequence). The CDR3 loop is CASRLWEGQNTEAFF. In DNA form, the CDR3 reads TGTGCCAGTAGGCTCTGGGAGGGGCAAAACACTGAAGCTTTCTTT.

The V gene is TRBV7-2, the J gene TRBJ2-5, with D possibly matching TRBD1 (6 bases). Germline lookup yields CDR1 SGHTA and CDR2 FQGNSA. This CDR3 has 15 residues. V lost 0 bases and J lost 3, with 11 bases in between. The CDR3, as DNA: TGTGCCAGCAGCTTAGCCTTACAGGGAGAAGAGACCCAGTACTTC. It codes for CASSLALQGEETQYF.

This clone was seen once. The chain carries TRBV5-6 and TRBJ1-5, with D possibly being TRBD1 (6 bases). The length of the CDR3 is 15 residues. Trimming left V 2 bases short and J 9 bases short, with 18 bases between. CDR1 is SGHDT, CDR2 YYEEEE, per germline. This CDR3 is CASSFGGGLPGPQHF. The CDR3 DNA sequence: TGTGCCAGCAGCTTTGGGGGGGGCCTTCCTGGGCCCCAGCATTTT.